The 14 T cell receptor beta chains below all came from one sample that was sequenced in a study of vaccination effects on CD4 cells after COVID-19. CD4+ T cells specific for antigen were expanded with viral peptide pools by the ViraFEST assay before sequencing. An approximately 10-day culture period preceded the isolation of CD4+ T cells. Each person got two doses of an mRNA SARS-CoV-2 vaccine, BNT162b2 or mRNA-1273. These receptors have no identified antigens. Clones were sequenced by immunoSEQ multiplex PCR, and TCRdb holds only the in-frame ones, with some missing. The sample carries over 25,000 clones, around 86% recorded once. Source: CD4+ T cells from PBMCs cultured with SARS-CoV-2 spike peptides, taken after COVID-19 vaccination. Receptors originate from a human donor who received a COVID-19 vaccine. Some clones in this sample may be carry-over from other donors' samples.

The rearrangement links TRBV9 to TRBJ2-5; 7 bases are shared with TRBD2. Losses at the gene ends were 0 bases for V and 5 bases for J; bases not matched to a gene: 13. CDR3 length: 17 amino acids. CDR1 is SGDLS and CDR2 is YYNGEE in the germline V gene. Written as DNA, the CDR3 is TGTGCCAGCAGCGTAGGGTTTGCGGGGGTAATCGCGGAGACCCAGTACTTC. As protein: CASSVGFAGVIAETQYF. The whole variable domain, filled in from reference TRBV9 and TRBJ2-5, reads DSGVTQTPKHLITATGQRVTLRCSPRSGDLSVYWYQQSLDQGLQFLIQYYNGEERAKGNILERFSAQQFPDLHSELNLSSLELGDSALYFCASSVGFAGVIAETQYFGPGTRLLVL.

This chain links TRBV6-6 with TRBJ1-5; TRBD1 aligns across 10 bases. The CDR3 covers 14 residues. CDR1 and CDR2 from the germline V gene are MNHNY and SVGAGI (reference sequence). The V gene end was trimmed by 6 bases and the J gene end by 7 bases; junction bases not matched to a gene: 6. DNA for the CDR3: TGTGCCAGCAGCTCCGGGACAGGGGAGCAGCCCCAGCATTTT. Amino acids: CASSSGTGEQPQHF.

The rearrangement links TRBV5-6 to TRBJ1-1, with D possibly matching TRBD1 (6 bases). Germline V gene data show CDR1 as SGHDT and CDR2 as YYEEEE. V dropped 4 bases and J dropped 0 bases, with 16 bases sitting between them. This CDR3 comprises 16 residues. CDR3 DNA sequence: TGTGCCAGCAGCGTAGTTACAGGGAACATGAACACTGAAGCTTTCTTT. It encodes CASSVVTGNMNTEAFF.

The chain carries TRBV4-3 and TRBJ1-4, with 7 bases matching TRBD1. The CDR3 consists of 16 residues. Per the germline V gene, CDR1 is LGHNA and CDR2 is YSLEER. V shed 4 bases and J 8 bases; nucleotides not matched to a gene: 13. The CDR3 coding sequence is TGCGCCAGCAGCCGACGGACAGGTGCTTTAGGGGAAAAACTGTTTTTT. This codes for CASSRRTGALGEKLFF.

The rearrangement uses TRBV7-6 and TRBJ1-2; D unresolved. The CDR3 contains 13 residues. Trimming took 5 bases from V and 7 from J, leaving 14 bases between them. CDR1 SGHVS and CDR2 FNYEAQ come from the germline V gene. Written as DNA, the CDR3 is TGTGCCAGCAGCCCCCTCGCGAGCAGTGGCTACACCTTC. Amino acid sequence: CASSPLASSGYTF.

The chain combines TRBV11-2 with TRBJ2-7; D not resolved. V dropped 5 bases and J dropped 1 base, with 9 bases sitting between them. Germline CDR1 SGHAT, CDR2 FQNNGV. The CDR3 totals 13 residues. This CDR3 is CASSPTWSYEQYV. CDR3 DNA sequence: TGTGCCAGCAGCCCGACTTGGTCCTACGAGCAGTACGTC.

This clone has a single count. The V gene is TRBV30, the J gene TRBJ1-2; 9 nucleotides align to TRBD1. Germline values: CDR1 GTSNPN, CDR2 SVGIG (reference sequence). The CDR3 totals 16 residues. Germline trimming cut 0 bases from V and 8 bases from J; bases unmatched to any gene: 13. The CDR3 DNA reads as TGTGCCTGGAGTGTCCATCGACAGGGGGGAGTTGGCGGCTACACCTTC. Translation gives CAWSVHRQGGVGGYTF.

The chain is built from TRBV6-5 and TRBJ2-3; 8 bases are shared with TRBD1. Trimming removed 7 bases from V and 4 bases from J; junction bases left unmatched: 4. The CDR3 covers 13 residues. In germline, CDR1 is MNHEY, CDR2 SVGAGI. CDR3 loop: CASILQGADTQYF. DNA of the CDR3: TGTGCCAGCATTCTACAGGGGGCAGATACGCAGTATTTT.

By proportion, this clone is medium-sized. This chain connects TRBV5-6 to TRBJ1-4; the D gene is possibly TRBD1 (6 bases). This CDR3 region has 17 residues. V was shortened by 0 bases and J by 7 bases, with 19 bases between the two germline ends. CDR1 SGHDT and CDR2 YYEEEE come from the germline V gene. CDR3 sequence reads: CASSLGGGGTRSEKLFF. The CDR3 bases are TGTGCCAGCAGCTTGGGAGGGGGAGGGACCCGAAGTGAAAAACTGTTTTTT.

This chain connects TRBV11-1 to TRBJ2-7; 10 bases agree with TRBD2. The CDR3 contains 15 residues. With V trimmed by 1 base and J by 3 bases, 3 bases remained unmatched. The germline V gene encodes CDR1 SGHAT and CDR2 FQDESV (reference sequence). The CDR3 loop is CASSLGTSGYYEQYF. The CDR3 nucleotides are TGTGCCAGCAGCTTAGGGACTAGCGGATACTACGAGCAGTACTTC.

The V gene is TRBV2, the J gene TRBJ1-4, with 7 bases that match TRBD1. This CDR3 is 14 amino acids long. The ends lost 4 bases at V and 4 bases at J; junction bases unmatched: 3. Germline CDR1 is SNHLY and CDR2 is FYNNEI. CDR3 sequence: CASSVGTVNEKLFF. As DNA, the CDR3 is TGTGCCAGCAGTGTTGGGACAGTTAATGAAAAACTGTTTTTT.

The rearrangement links TRBV18 to TRBJ2-2, with D perhaps matching TRBD1 (7 bases). Trimming removed 5 bases at V and 2 bases at J, with 18 bases between. CDR3 length equals 17 residues. CDR1 KGHSH and CDR2 LQKENI come from the germline V gene. CDR3 protein: CASSAEGTGVNTGELFF. The CDR3, as DNA: TGTGCCAGCTCAGCGGAGGGCACAGGGGTAAACACCGGGGAGCTGTTTTTT. Variable domain in full (rest from reference TRBV18 and TRBJ2-2): NAGVMQNPRHLVRRRGQEARLRCSPMKGHSHVYWYRQLPEEGLKFMVYLQKENIIDESGMPKERFSAEFPKEGPSILRIQQVVRGDSAAYFCASSAEGTGVNTGELFFGEGSRLTVL.

The chain uses TRBV10-3 and TRBJ2-5; a possible D gene is TRBD2 (7 bases). The germline V gene has CDR1 ENHRY and CDR2 SYGVKD. The CDR3 runs 12 residues. CDR3 in amino acids: CASAGAGETQYF. In nucleotides, the CDR3 is TGTGCGTCTGCGGGGGCGGGGGAGACCCAGTACTTC.

The sample holds one count of this clone. The gene calls are TRBV7-2 and TRBJ2-7; D uncertain. Germline loops: CDR1 SGHTA, CDR2 FQGNSA. Trimming stripped 4 bases from V and 3 bases from J, with 16 bases between. There are 15 residues in the CDR3. The CDR3 DNA sequence: TGTGCCAGCAGCTCCGACATAGGTCCCCACTACGAGCAGTACGTC. Protein sequence: CASSSDIGPHYEQYV.